This note documents a single T cell receptor (beta chain) sequence. Its antigen is not identified. There were TCR beta CDR3 regions amplified from RNA transcripts. A set of HTBI primers served as the primers for a first-round RT-PCR of the TCR CDR3. TCRdb used MiXCR to reprocess the multiplex PCR reads, holding one entry per CDR3 protein. In the table there are a few hundred thousand distinct CDR3 sequences, 40% to 50% of which are singletons. Germline-derived CDR1 and CDR2 are ENHRY and SYGVKD. V lost 10 bases, J lost 3 bases, and 15 bases stayed unmatched. The CDR3 loop spans 16 amino acids. Criteria for exclusion of patients were uncontrolled infection, other autoimmune disease, pregnancy or lactation. This sample was included in a study of T cells in Graves' hyperthyroidism and ophthalmopathy. The study's findings and limits: Blood also contained most expanded thyroid clonotypes above 0.001.

V and J are TRBV10-3 and TRBJ2-7, with TRBD1 matching 10 bases. The sequence was obtained from an adult woman with Graves' disease, either hyperthyroidism or ophthalmopathy (not recorded which). The sequenced material came from peripheral blood or thyroid tissue (not recorded which). For the CDR3, the DNA is TGTGCCAGCGGGTATAATCCGGGACAGGGGTACTACGAGCAGTACTTC. It encodes CASGYNPGQGYYEQYF.